This is a list of T cell receptor beta chains from one sample in a study of OX40 agonist ivuxolimab in advanced cancers. Clones were sequenced by immunoSEQ multiplex PCR, and TCRdb holds only the in-frame ones, with some missing. The table has 77,000 or so clones, approximately 92% seen once. The sequenced sample was CD4+ or CD8+ T cells sorted from blood, obtained in a trial of the OX40 agonist ivuxolimab. The source is an adult with an advanced solid tumor such as melanoma, head and neck, liver or kidney cancer. CDR3s include the opening cysteine and the closing phenylalanine or tryptophan.

cdr3_length j_call v_call cdr3_aa
14 TRBJ1-2 TRBV28 CASSLGAGNYGYTF
13 TRBJ2-3 TRBV28 CASRGQGTDTQYF
15 TRBJ2-5 TRBV19 CASSRIGGSQETQYF
16 TRBJ2-3 TRBV5-1 CASSLGLAGDTDTQYF
16 TRBJ2-5 TRBV4-2 CASSRTPSDSQETQYF
13 TRBJ2-1 TRBV5-1 CASSFGQGVEQFF
16 TRBJ2-3 TRBV9 CASSVGLAGDPDTQYF
15 TRBJ2-7 TRBV6-5 CASSSPTGTPDEQYF
14 TRBJ2-3 TRBV6-1 CASSDAGGADTQYF
12 TRBJ1-2 TRBV2 CASSLGSYGYTF
15 TRBJ2-7 TRBV5-1 CASSFGLAGVEEQYF
14 TRBJ2-2 TRBV5-6 CASSGLGDTGELFF
14 TRBJ1-2 TRBV7-9 CASSFDGSVYGYTF